Below are 15 T cell receptor beta chains sequenced from a single sample in a study of CD8+CD57+ T cells in acquired aplastic anemia. Genomic DNA served as template for TCR beta VDJ and CDR3 profiling. TCRdb reprocessed the reads via MiXCR and lists one record per CDR3 protein. The sample holds some 280,000 distinct CDR3 sequences, 45% to 70% seen once. Sequencing input: sorted CD4+, CD8+, or CD8+CD57+ T cells (not recorded which) from PBMCs. All receptors derive from a human donor with severe aplastic anemia or a healthy control (not recorded which).

This clonotype is a singleton in its sample. The DNA of the CDR3 is TGCAGTGCCCTAACAGGATTCCAGTTCTTC. This codes for CSALTGFQFF. The chain has TRBV20-1 and TRBJ2-1; D is possibly TRBD1 (5 bases). The CDR3 is 10 residues long. Germline V gene sequence: CDR1 DFQATT, CDR2 SNEGSKA (reference sequence). Trimming left V 6 bases short and J 13 bases short, with 13 bases between.

This clonotype has only a few counts. V is TRBV11-2 and J is TRBJ2-1, with D perhaps matching TRBD1 (6 bases). The CDR3 length is 16 residues. V was pared by 1 base and J by 5 bases, with 15 bases between. CDR1 is SGHAT and CDR2 is FQNNGV in the germline V gene. As DNA, the CDR3 is TGTGCCAGCAGCTTAGGGCCGGACAGATCCAACAATGAGCAGTTCTTC. It yields the protein CASSLGPDRSNNEQFF.

This chain uses TRBV19 with TRBJ2-7; TRBD1 matches 7 bases. The CDR3 has 16 amino acids. Germline loops: CDR1 LNHDA, CDR2 SQIVND (reference sequence). The V gene end was trimmed by 4 bases and the J gene end by 3 bases; junction bases not matched to a gene: 12. CDR3 residues: CASSTQRQGRVYEQYF. As DNA, the CDR3 is TGTGCCAGTAGTACCCAGCGACAGGGTAGAGTCTACGAGCAGTACTTC.

In the case of this clonotype: An end of the junction differs from the germline gene, which may be a read error. V gene TRBV7-9 combines with J gene TRBJ2-3, with D maybe TRBD2 (5 bases). Germline V gene lookup returns CDR1 SEHNR and CDR2 FQNEAQ (reference sequence). CDR3 length equals 15 residues. The CDR3 loop reads CASSQPPGTTDTQYF. The DNA for the CDR3 is TGCGCCAGCAGCCAACCCCCGGGAACCACAGATACGCAGTATTTT. The complete variable domain, with remaining parts taken from reference TRBV7-9 and TRBJ2-3, reads DTGVSQNPRHKITKRGQNVTFRCDPISEHNRLYWYRQTLGQGPEFLTYFQNEAQLEKSRLLSDRFSAERPKGSFSTLEIQRTEQGDSAMYLCASSQPPGTTDTQYFGPGTRLTVL.

V and J are TRBV10-2 and TRBJ1-3; TRBD1 might be the D (6 bases). Per the germline V gene, CDR1 is WSHSY and CDR2 is SAAADI. Trimming took 6 bases from V and 4 from J, leaving 13 bases between them. This CDR3 contains 14 residues. CDR3 DNA: TGCGCCAGCAGAACACAGGGTGGGGGAAACACCATATATTTT. Residues: CASRTQGGGNTIYF.

A few counts support this clonotype. This sequence joins TRBV10-2 and TRBJ2-1, with 11 bases that match TRBD1. Germline V gene data show CDR1 as WSHSY and CDR2 as SAAADI. After removal of 10 bases from V and 5 bases from J, the junction contained 7 bases not matched to a gene. The CDR3 is 14 amino acids. The CDR3 sequence: CATLGTGGNNEQFF. As DNA, the CDR3 is TGCGCCACACTGGGGACAGGGGGAAACAATGAGCAGTTCTTC.

V usage is TRBV19 and J usage is TRBJ2-7; no clear D gene. This CDR3 is 15 amino acids long. CDR1 is LNHDA and CDR2 is SQIVND in the germline V gene (reference sequence). V was cut by 2 bases and J by 3 bases, with 14 bases left in between. Here the CDR3 reads CASSIRPQRYYEQYF. For the CDR3, the DNA is TGTGCCAGTAGTATAAGACCCCAGCGCTACTACGAGCAGTACTTC.

The chain uses TRBV9 and TRBJ1-4; 8 positions match TRBD1. Germline V gene sequence: CDR1 SGDLS, CDR2 YYNGEE. This CDR3 has 15 amino acids. The V segment lost 1 base and the J segment 6 bases; nucleotides outside the gene matches: 5. This CDR3 reads CASSVQGARDEKLFF. As DNA, the CDR3 is TGTGCCAGCAGCGTACAGGGGGCGCGGGATGAAAAACTGTTTTTT.

The rearrangement links TRBV20-1 to TRBJ1-2; possibly TRBD1 for D (6 bases). V lost 5 bases and J 3 bases, leaving 19 bases between the germline ends. The CDR3 is 15 amino acids. Germline CDR1 and CDR2: DFQATT and SNEGSKA (reference sequence). As DNA, the CDR3 is TGCAGTGCTCGGGGGGGGGCAGGGGTGGACTATGGCTACACCTTC. This sequence encodes CSARGGAGVDYGYTF.

Ten or more counts support this clonotype. This chain uses TRBV9 with TRBJ1-2; D remains ambiguous. Germline V gene sequence: CDR1 SGDLS, CDR2 YYNGEE. The V and J ends lost 4 bases and 5 bases respectively, with 21 bases between them. This CDR3 spans 16 amino acids. CDR3 in amino acids: CASSPGPSDGVYGYTF. DNA of the CDR3: TGTGCCAGCAGCCCGGGCCCGTCCGACGGGGTGTATGGCTACACCTTC.

The sample holds one count of this clonotype. The genes are TRBV19 and TRBJ1-1; D might be TRBD1 (6 bases). Between the trimmed V and J ends, which lost 6 bases and 1 base, there was a span of 12 bases. The CDR3 is made up of 14 amino acids. Germline values: CDR1 LNHDA, CDR2 SQIVND (reference sequence). Here the CDR3 reads CASSSRQANTEAFF. The CDR3 nucleotides are TGTGCCAGTAGCTCTCGACAGGCGAACACTGAAGCTTTCTTT.

This clonotype was seen many times. The chain has TRBV19 and TRBJ1-6; a possible D gene is TRBD1 (6 bases). The germline V and J ends were trimmed by 7 bases and 8 bases, with 12 bases remaining between them. This CDR3 is 13 amino acids long. Germline V gene lookup returns CDR1 LNHDA and CDR2 SQIVND (reference sequence). CDR3 sequence reads: CASKLRQDSPLHF. In nucleotides, the CDR3 is TGTGCCAGTAAGCTAAGACAGGATTCACCCCTCCACTTT.

The V gene is TRBV6-1, the J gene TRBJ1-1; D call uncertain. The CDR3 runs to 16 residues. Per the germline V gene, CDR1 is MNHNS and CDR2 is SASEGT. Trimming took off 5 bases at V and 5 bases at J, with 21 bases between the two ends. CDR3 in amino acids: CASSYLERVGLTEAFF. CDR3 coding DNA: TGTGCCAGCAGTTATTTAGAGAGGGTCGGGTTGACTGAAGCTTTCTTT.

The CDR3 region has the DNA TGTGCCAGCAGCTTAGAAGGGAACCCCTACGAGCAGTACTTC. This sequence encodes CASSLEGNPYEQYF. This rearrangement joins TRBV7-9 to TRBJ2-7; D remains ambiguous. The CDR3 runs 14 residues. V lost 1 base, J lost 2 bases, and 9 bases lay in between. Per the germline V gene, CDR1 is SEHNR and CDR2 is FQNEAQ (reference sequence).

The chain is built from TRBV7-8 and TRBJ2-5, with D uncertain. V was trimmed by 3 bases and J by 5 bases, leaving 7 bases between them. CDR3 size: 12 residues. The V gene's germline CDR1 is SGHVS and CDR2 FQNEAQ. CDR3 coding DNA: TGTGCCAGCAGCTTTAGGTTGGAGACCCAGTACTTC. Amino acids: CASSFRLETQYF.